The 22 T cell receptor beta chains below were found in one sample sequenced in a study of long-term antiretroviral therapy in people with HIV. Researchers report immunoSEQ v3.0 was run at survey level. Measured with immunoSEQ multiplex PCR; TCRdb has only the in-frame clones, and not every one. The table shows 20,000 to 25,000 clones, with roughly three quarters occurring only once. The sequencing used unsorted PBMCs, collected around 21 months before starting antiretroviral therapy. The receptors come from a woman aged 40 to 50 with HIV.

CDR3: CASSLDVGEQFF. CDR3 DNA: TGTGCCAGCAGCTTAGATGTGGGAGAGCAGTTCTTC. V and J are TRBV7-2 and TRBJ2-1, with D unresolved. V lost 1 base and J lost 10, with 8 bases in between. Looked up from germline, CDR1 is SGHTA and CDR2 is FQGNSA. The CDR3 totals 12 residues. Based on the CDR3 plus reference TRBV7-2 and TRBJ2-1, the full variable domain is GAGVSQSPSNKVTEKGKDVELRCDPISGHTALYWYRQSLGQGLEFLIYFQGNSAPDKSGLPSDRFSAERTGGSVSTLTIQRTQQEDSAVYLCASSLDVGEQFFGPGTRLTVL.

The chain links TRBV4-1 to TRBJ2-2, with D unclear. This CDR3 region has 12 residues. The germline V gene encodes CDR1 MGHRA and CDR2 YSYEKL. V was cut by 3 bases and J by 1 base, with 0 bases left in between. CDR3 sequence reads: CASSQNTGELFF. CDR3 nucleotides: TGCGCCAGCAGCCAGAACACCGGGGAGCTGTTTTTT.

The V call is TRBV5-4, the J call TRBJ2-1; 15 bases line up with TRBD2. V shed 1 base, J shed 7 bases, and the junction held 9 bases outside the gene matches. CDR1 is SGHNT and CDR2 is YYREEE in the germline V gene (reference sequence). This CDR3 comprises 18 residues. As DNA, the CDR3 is TGTGCCAGCAGCTTGTGGACTAGCGGGAGGGCCTCTCATAATGAGCAGTTCTTC. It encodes CASSLWTSGRASHNEQFF.

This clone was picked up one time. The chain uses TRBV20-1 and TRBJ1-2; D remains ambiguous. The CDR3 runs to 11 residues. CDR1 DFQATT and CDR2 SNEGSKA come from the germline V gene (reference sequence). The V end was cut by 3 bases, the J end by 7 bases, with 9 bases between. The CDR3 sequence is CSASNSRGYTF. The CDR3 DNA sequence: TGCAGTGCTAGCAACAGTCGTGGCTACACCTTC.

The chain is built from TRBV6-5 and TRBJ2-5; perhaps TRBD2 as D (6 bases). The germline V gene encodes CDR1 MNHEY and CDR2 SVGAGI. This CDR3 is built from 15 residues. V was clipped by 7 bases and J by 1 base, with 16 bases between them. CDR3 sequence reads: CASKGLLTSQETQYF. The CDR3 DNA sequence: TGTGCCAGCAAGGGACTTCTTACCAGCCAAGAGACCCAGTACTTC.

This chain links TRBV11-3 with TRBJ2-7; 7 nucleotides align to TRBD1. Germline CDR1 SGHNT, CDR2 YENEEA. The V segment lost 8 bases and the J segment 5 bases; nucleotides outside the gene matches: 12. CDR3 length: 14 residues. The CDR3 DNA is TGTGCCAGCGATGTCACAGGGGTTGGTGACGAGCAGTACTTC. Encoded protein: CASDVTGVGDEQYF.

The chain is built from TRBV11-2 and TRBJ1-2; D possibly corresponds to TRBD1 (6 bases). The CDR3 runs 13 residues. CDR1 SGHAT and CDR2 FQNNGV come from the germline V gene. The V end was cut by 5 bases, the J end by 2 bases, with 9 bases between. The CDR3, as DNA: TGTGCCAGCAGCCCGGACAGAAACTATGGCTACACCTTC. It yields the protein CASSPDRNYGYTF. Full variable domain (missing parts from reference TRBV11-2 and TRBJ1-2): EAGVAQSPRYKIIEKRQSVAFWCNPISGHATLYWYQQILGQGPKLLIQFQNNGVVDDSQLPKDRFSAERLKGVDSTLKIQPAKLEDSAVYLCASSPDRNYGYTFGSGTRLTVV.

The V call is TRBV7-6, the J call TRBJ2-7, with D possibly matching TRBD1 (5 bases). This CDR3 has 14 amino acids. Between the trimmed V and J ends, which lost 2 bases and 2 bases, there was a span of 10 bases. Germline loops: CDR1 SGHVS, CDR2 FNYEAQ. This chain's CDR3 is CASSLFQGTYEQYF. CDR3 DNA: TGTGCCAGCAGCTTATTTCAGGGAACCTACGAGCAGTACTTC.

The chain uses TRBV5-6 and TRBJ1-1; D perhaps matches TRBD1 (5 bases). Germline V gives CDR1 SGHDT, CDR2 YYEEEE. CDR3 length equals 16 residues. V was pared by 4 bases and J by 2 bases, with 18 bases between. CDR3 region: CASSRGRNKPNTEAFF. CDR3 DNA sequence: TGTGCCAGCAGCCGGGGACGGAACAAGCCTAACACTGAAGCTTTCTTT. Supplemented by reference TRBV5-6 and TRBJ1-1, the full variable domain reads DAGVTQSPTHLIKTRGQQVTLRCSPKSGHDTVSWYQQALGQGPQFIFQYYEEEERQRGNFPDRFSGHQFPNYSSELNVNALLLGDSALYLCASSRGRNKPNTEAFFGQGTRLTVV.

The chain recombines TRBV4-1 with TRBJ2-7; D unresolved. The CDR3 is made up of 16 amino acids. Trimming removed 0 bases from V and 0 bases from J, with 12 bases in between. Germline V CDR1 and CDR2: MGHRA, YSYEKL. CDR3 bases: TGCGCCAGCAGCCAAGATGTCTGGGTGAGCTCCTACGAGCAGTACTTC. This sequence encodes CASSQDVWVSSYEQYF.

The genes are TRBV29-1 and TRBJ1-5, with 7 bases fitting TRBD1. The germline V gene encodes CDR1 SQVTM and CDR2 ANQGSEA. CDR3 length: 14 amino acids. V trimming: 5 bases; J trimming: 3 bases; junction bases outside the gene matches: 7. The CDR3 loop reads CSVLMTGNNQPQHF. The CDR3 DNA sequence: TGCAGCGTTCTAATGACAGGGAACAATCAGCCCCAGCATTTT.

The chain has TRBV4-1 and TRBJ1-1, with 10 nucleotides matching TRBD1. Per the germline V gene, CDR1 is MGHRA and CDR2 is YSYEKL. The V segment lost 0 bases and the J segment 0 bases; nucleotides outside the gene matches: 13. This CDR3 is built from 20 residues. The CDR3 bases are TGCGCCAGCAGCCAAGAAGAGGGGCCGGGACAGGGGTACCTGAACACTGAAGCTTTCTTT. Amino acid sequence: CASSQEEGPGQGYLNTEAFF.

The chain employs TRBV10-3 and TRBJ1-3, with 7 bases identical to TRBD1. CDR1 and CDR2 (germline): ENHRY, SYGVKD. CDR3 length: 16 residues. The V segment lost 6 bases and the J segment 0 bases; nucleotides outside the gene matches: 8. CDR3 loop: CAIRGTATISGNTIYF. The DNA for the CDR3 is TGTGCCATCAGGGGGACAGCAACGATCTCTGGAAACACCATATATTTT.

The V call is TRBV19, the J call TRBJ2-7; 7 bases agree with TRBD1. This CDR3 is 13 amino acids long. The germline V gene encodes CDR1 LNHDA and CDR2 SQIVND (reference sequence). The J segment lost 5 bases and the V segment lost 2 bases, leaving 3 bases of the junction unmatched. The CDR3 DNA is TGTGCCAGTAGTATACGAGGGGGCAACGAGCAGTACTTC. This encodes CASSIRGGNEQYF. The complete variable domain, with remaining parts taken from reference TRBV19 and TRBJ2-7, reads DGGITQSPKYLFRKEGQNVTLSCEQNLNHDAMYWYRQDPGQGLRLIYYSQIVNDFQKGDIAEGYSVSREKKESFPLTVTSAQKNPTAFYLCASSIRGGNEQYFGPGTRLTVT.

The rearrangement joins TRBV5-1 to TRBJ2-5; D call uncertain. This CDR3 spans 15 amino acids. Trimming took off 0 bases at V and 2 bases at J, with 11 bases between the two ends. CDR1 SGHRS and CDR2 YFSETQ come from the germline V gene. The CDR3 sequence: CASSLGRSAQETQYF. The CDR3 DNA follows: TGCGCCAGCAGCTTGGGACGGTCAGCTCAAGAGACCCAGTACTTC.

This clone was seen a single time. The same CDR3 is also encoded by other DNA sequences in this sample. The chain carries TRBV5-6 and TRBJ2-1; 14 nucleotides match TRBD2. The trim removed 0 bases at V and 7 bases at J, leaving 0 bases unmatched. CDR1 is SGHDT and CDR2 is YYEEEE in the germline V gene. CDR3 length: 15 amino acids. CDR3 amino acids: CASSLGLAGGNEQFF. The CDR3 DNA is TGTGCCAGCAGCTTGGGACTAGCGGGAGGGAATGAGCAGTTCTTC.

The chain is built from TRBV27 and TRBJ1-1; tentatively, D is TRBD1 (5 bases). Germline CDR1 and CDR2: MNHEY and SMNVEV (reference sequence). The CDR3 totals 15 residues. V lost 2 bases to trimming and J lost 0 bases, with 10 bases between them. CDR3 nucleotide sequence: TGTGCCAGCAGTTTAGCAGCCAGGGTGAACACTGAAGCTTTCTTT. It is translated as CASSLAARVNTEAFF.

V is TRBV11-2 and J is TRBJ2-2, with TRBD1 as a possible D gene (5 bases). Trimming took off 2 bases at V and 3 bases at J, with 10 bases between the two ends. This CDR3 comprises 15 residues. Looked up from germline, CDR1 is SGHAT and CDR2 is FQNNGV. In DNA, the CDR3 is TGTGCCAGCAGCTTATCGGTAGGGGACACCGGGGAGCTGTTTTTT. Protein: CASSLSVGDTGELFF.

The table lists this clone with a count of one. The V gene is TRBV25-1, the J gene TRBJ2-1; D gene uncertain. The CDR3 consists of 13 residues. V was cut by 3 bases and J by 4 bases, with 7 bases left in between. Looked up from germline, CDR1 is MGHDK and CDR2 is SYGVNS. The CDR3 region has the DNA TGTGCCAGCAGTGACCGCTCTTACAATGAGCAGTTCTTC. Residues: CASSDRSYNEQFF. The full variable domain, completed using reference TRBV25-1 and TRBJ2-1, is EADIYQTPRYLVIGTGKKITLECSQTMGHDKMYWYQQDPGMELHLIHYSYGVNSTEKGDLSSESTVSRIRTEHFPLTLESARPSHTSQYLCASSDRSYNEQFFGPGTRLTVL.

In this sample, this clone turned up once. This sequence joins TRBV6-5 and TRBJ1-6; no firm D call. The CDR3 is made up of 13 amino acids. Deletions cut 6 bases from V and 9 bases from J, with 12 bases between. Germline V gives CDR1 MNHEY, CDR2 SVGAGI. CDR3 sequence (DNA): TGTGCCAGCAGCTACAACAGAGCTTCACCCCTCCACTTT. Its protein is CASSYNRASPLHF.

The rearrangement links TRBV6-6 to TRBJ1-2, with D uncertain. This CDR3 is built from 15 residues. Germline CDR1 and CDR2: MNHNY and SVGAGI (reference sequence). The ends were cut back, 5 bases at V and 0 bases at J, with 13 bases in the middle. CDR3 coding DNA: TGTGCCAGCAGTACCCAGGCCGCCTCTAACTATGGCTACACCTTC. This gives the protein CASSTQAASNYGYTF.

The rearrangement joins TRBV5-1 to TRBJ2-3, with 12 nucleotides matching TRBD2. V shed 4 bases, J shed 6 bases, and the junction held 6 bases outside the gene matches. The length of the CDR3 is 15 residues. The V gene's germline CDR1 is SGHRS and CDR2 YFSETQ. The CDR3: CASSPAGLAGDTQYF. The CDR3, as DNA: TGCGCCAGCAGCCCGGCGGGACTAGCGGGTGATACGCAGTATTTT.